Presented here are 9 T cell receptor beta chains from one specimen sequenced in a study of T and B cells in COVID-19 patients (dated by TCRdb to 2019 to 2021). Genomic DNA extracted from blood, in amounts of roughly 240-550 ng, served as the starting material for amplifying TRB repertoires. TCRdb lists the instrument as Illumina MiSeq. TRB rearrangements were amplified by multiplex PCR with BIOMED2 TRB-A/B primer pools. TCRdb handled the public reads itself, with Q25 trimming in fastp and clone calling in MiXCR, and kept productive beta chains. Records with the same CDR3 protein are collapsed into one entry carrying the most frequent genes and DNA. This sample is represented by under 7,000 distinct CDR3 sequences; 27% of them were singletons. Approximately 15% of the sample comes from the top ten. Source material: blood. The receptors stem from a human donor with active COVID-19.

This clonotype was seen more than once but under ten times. As DNA, the CDR3 is TGCGCCAGCAGCTTGAGCACGTTGAACACTGAAGCTTTCTTT. Its protein product is CASSLSTLNTEAFF. The J gene is TRBJ1-1, the V gene TRBV5-1; D gene uncertain. CDR1 is SGHRS and CDR2 is YFSETQ in the germline V gene. This CDR3 comprises 14 residues. Trimming left V 1 base short and J 0 bases short, with 7 bases between.

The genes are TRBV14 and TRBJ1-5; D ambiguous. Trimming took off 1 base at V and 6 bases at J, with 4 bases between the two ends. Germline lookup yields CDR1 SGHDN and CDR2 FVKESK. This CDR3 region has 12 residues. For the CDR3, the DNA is TGTGCCAGCAGCCAAGCGGGTCAGCCCCAGCATTTT. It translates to CASSQAGQPQHF.

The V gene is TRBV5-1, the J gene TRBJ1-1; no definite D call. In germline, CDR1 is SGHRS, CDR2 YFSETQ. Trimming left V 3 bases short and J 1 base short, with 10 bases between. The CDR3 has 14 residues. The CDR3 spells CASSSSSWNTEAFF. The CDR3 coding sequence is TGCGCCAGCAGCTCGTCTTCGTGGAACACTGAAGCTTTCTTT.

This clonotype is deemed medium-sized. The CDR3 loop is CASRWLATYEQYF. CDR3 in DNA: TGTGCCAGCAGATGGCTAGCAACCTACGAGCAGTACTTC. The J gene is TRBJ2-7, the V gene TRBV6-1; D may be TRBD2 (5 bases). The V end was cut by 6 bases, the J end by 2 bases, with 11 bases between. Looked up from germline, CDR1 is MNHNS and CDR2 is SASEGT. The CDR3 extends over 13 amino acids.

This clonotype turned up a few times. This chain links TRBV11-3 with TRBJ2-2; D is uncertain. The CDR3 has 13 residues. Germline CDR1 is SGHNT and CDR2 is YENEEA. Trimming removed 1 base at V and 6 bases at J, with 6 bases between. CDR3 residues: CASSLVAPGELFF. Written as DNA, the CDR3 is TGTGCCAGCAGCTTAGTGGCGCCCGGGGAGCTGTTTTTT.

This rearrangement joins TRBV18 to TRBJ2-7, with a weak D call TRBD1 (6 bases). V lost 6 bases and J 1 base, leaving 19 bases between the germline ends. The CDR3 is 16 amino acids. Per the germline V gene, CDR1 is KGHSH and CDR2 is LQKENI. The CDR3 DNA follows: TGTGCCAGCTCGTCTAGAACAGGGTCGGGTTCCTACGAGCAGTACTTC. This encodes CASSSRTGSGSYEQYF.

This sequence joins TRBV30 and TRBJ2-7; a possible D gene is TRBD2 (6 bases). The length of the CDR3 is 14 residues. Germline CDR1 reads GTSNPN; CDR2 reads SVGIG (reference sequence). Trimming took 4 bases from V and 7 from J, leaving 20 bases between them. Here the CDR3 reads CAWKVQVHAGEQYF. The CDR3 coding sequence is TGTGCCTGGAAAGTTCAAGTTCACGCGGGGGAGCAGTACTTC.

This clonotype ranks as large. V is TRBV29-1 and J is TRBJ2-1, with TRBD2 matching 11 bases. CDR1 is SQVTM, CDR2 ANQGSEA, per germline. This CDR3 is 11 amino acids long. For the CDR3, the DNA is TGCAGTACTAGCGGGAGCTATGAGCAGTTCTTC. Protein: CSTSGSYEQFF.

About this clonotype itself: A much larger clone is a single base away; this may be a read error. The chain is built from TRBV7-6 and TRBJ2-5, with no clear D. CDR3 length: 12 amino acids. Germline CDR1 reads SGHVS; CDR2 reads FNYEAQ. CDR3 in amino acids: CAGSLSLETQYF. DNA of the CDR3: TGTGCCGGCAGCTTATCCCTAGAGACCCAGTACTTC.